This is a list of T cell receptor beta chains from one sample in a study of CXCR3-negative and CXCR3-positive naive CD8 T cells. TCRdb reprocessed the 5' RACE reads, with one entry per CDR3 protein and no DNA. The sample data list 100,000 to 150,000 distinct CDR3 sequences. Source material: naive CXCR3- CD8+ T cells from blood. The receptors stem from a human donor in good health. Some clones in this sample may be carry-over from other donors' samples. The CDR3 runs from the conserved cysteine through the conserved F or W.

V: TRBV10-3; J: TRBJ1-1; CDR3: CAISVETSTEAFF
V: TRBV5-1; J: TRBJ1-1; CDR3: CASSLGPGAGGEAFF
V: TRBV3-1; J: TRBJ2-1; CDR3: CASSRGTSEYNEQFF
V: TRBV29-1; J: TRBJ2-7; CDR3: CSVVWDRGYEQYF
V: TRBV9; J: TRBJ2-1; CDR3: CASSALSGTLNEQFF
V: TRBV4-1; J: TRBJ1-2; CDR3: CASSQDKGTDYGYTF
V: TRBV28; J: TRBJ1-1; CDR3: CASSSWNAEAYF
V: TRBV6-5; J: TRBJ2-7; CDR3: CASSYSWGISYEQYF
V: TRBV29-1; J: TRBJ2-7; CDR3: CSVEGDSDPYEQYF
V: TRBV28; J: TRBJ2-5; CDR3: CASSTPGLAGGQETQYF
V: TRBV9; J: TRBJ1-2; CDR3: CASSVPRDGNYGYTF
V: TRBV5-1; J: TRBJ2-1; CDR3: CASSPGQGVHEQFF
V: TRBV28; J: TRBJ2-7; CDR3: CASSPRGSGTVEQYF
V: TRBV28; J: TRBJ1-2; CDR3: CASSLKPVGALYGYTF
V: TRBV4-1; J: TRBJ2-7; CDR3: CASSGQGKEQYF
V: TRBV28; J: TRBJ2-2; CDR3: CASSLQGQNTGELFF
V: TRBV7-9; J: TRBJ2-7; CDR3: CASSNRDSSYEQYF
V: TRBV5-1; J: TRBJ2-1; CDR3: CASSLLGQGLGNEQFF
V: TRBV27; J: TRBJ2-2; CDR3: CASHGQGGTGELFF
V: TRBV9; J: TRBJ1-1; CDR3: CASSIPSTGGSGTEAFF
V: TRBV28; J: TRBJ2-1; CDR3: CASSQESDYNEQFF
V: TRBV14; J: TRBJ2-7; CDR3: CASSQPSLEPEQYF
V: TRBV20-1; J: TRBJ2-2; CDR3: CSAWDVANTGELFF
V: TRBV5-1; J: TRBJ2-7; CDR3: CASSSPGISYEQYF
V: TRBV4-1; J: TRBJ2-1; CDR3: CASSRNRGHEQFF
V: TRBV12-3/TRBV12-4; J: TRBJ2-7; CDR3: CASSWTRSYEQYF
V: TRBV7-2; J: TRBJ2-7; CDR3: CASIFRVPTYEQYF
V: TRBV10-2; J: TRBJ2-1; CDR3: CASSEDGGPGLNNEQFF
V: TRBV7-8; J: TRBJ2-1; CDR3: CASRTSGGYNEQFF
V: TRBV7-6; J: TRBJ2-1; CDR3: CASSPLAGAGNEQFF
V: TRBV7-6; J: TRBJ2-5; CDR3: CASSLGEYGTRGTQYF
V: TRBV11-3; J: TRBJ2-1; CDR3: CASSLDLWGGEQFF
V: TRBV5-5; J: TRBJ1-1; CDR3: CASSLGAKGEAFF
V: TRBV11-3; J: TRBJ1-6; CDR3: CASINHPRGYNSPLHF
V: TRBV20-1; J: TRBJ1-3; CDR3: CSADLGTISENTIYF
V: TRBV11-2; J: TRBJ2-1; CDR3: CASSLDPTLNELFF
V: TRBV10-2; J: TRBJ2-3; CDR3: CASFSGSSGDTQYF
V: TRBV10-2; J: TRBJ2-3; CDR3: CASSESTSPRTDTQYF
V: TRBV9; J: TRBJ2-7; CDR3: CASSAPGTGDEQYF
V: TRBV4-2; J: TRBJ2-7; CDR3: CASSQEPSSYEQYF
V: TRBV5-4; J: TRBJ2-5; CDR3: CASSLGREETQYF
V: TRBV25-1; J: TRBJ2-6; CDR3: CASSEGSVGQMTPGANVLTF
V: TRBV27; J: TRBJ2-7; CDR3: CASSLIGGEQYF
V: TRBV21-1; J: TRBJ1-5; CDR3: CASSKAGQGGQPQHF
V: TRBV29-1; J: TRBJ2-1; CDR3: CSVGGIDEGALSYNEQFF
V: TRBV5-1; J: TRBJ1-1; CDR3: CASSPTGGWTEAFF
V: TRBV29-1; J: TRBJ2-3; CDR3: CSGRDFTDTQYF
V: TRBV3-1; J: TRBJ2-6; CDR3: CASSLTGANVLTF
V: TRBV4-1; J: TRBJ2-2; CDR3: CASSQGQGVTSGELFF
V: TRBV5-5; J: TRBJ2-3; CDR3: CASSALDTQYF
V: TRBV2; J: TRBJ2-7; CDR3: CASSEGASGDFYEQYF
V: TRBV28; J: TRBJ1-1; CDR3: CASSLLKEMTEAFF
V: TRBV7-9; J: TRBJ2-1; CDR3: CASSSTSGINEQFF
V: TRBV12-3/TRBV12-4; J: TRBJ2-3; CDR3: CASSFWREDTQYF
V: TRBV4-2; J: TRBJ2-7; CDR3: CASSQGRDTSYEQYF
V: TRBV5-1; J: TRBJ2-2; CDR3: CASKSARNTGELFF
V: TRBV7-2; J: TRBJ2-5; CDR3: CASSLNVQGAPPETQYF